This T cell receptor beta chain was captured in a study of blood T cell repertoires in COVID-19. CDR1 MDHEN and CDR2 SYDVKM come from the germline V gene. The CDR3 runs to 18 residues. V lost 6 bases to trimming and J lost 7 bases, with 25 bases between them. The table came from immunoSEQ multiplex PCR; TCRdb's copy has only in-frame clones and leaves some out. Of about 380,000 clones listed, 88% are singletons. This rearrangement joins TRBV28 to TRBJ1-6; D gene uncertain. This TCR was sampled from a woman between 18 and 30 years old who had recovered from COVID-19. Sequenced material: PBMCs or T cells enriched from blood (not recorded which). CDR3: CASRDATGNLRENSPLHF. The CDR3 DNA sequence: TGTGCCAGCAGGGACGCGACGGGAAACCTTCGGGAGAATTCACCCCTCCACTTT.